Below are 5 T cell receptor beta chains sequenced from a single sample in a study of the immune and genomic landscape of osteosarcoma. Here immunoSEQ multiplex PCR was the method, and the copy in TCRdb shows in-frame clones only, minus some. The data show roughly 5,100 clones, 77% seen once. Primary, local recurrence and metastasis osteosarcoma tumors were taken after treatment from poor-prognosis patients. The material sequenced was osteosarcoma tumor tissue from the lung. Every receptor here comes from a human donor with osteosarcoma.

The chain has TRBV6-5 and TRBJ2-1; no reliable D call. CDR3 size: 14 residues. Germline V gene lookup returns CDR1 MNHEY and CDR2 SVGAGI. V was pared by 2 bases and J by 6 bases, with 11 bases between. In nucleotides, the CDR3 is TGTGCCAGCAGTTACGCCACAGCTCCCAATGAGCAGTTCTTC. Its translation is CASSYATAPNEQFF.

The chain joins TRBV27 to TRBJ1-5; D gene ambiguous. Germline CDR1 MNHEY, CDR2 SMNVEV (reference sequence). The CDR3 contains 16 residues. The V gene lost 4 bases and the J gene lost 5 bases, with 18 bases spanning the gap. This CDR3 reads CASSSEPSGIYQPQHF. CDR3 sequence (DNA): TGTGCCAGCAGTTCTGAACCAAGCGGGATTTATCAGCCCCAGCATTTT.

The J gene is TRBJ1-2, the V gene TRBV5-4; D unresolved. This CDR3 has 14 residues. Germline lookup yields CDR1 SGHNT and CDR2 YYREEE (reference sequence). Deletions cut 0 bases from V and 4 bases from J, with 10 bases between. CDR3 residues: CASSLVQSAYGYTF. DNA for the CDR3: TGTGCCAGCAGCTTGGTGCAGTCGGCCTATGGCTACACCTTC.

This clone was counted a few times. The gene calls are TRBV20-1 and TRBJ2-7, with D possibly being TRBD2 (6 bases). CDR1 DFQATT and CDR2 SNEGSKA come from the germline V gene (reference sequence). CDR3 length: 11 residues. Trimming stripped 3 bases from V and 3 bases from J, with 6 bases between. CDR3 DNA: TGCAGTGCTAGCGGGGGCTACGAGCAGTACTTC. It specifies CSASGGYEQYF.

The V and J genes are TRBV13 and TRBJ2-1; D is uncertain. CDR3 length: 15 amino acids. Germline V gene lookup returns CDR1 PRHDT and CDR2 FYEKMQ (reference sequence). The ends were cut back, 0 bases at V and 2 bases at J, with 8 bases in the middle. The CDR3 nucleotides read TGTGCCAGCAGCTTAGGGACTGCCCCCTACAATGAGCAGTTCTTC. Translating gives CASSLGTAPYNEQFF.